This TCR beta chain is from a study of CD8 T cells in Susac syndrome. Notes on the study in general: Regarding the TCR sequencing and HLA analysis, the study admitted that a relatively small number of individuals were involved.

RNA in amounts of roughly 0.5 to 1 ug was reverse transcribed with random hexamers. Multiplex immunoSEQ PCR targeted 54 Vbeta and 13 Jbeta TCR beta segments. TCRdb re-called the immunoSEQ multiplex PCR reads with MiXCR, one entry per CDR3 protein. The table lists 100,000 to 150,000 distinct CDR3 sequences, around 94% of them singletons. V was clipped by 0 bases and J by 4 bases; unmatched bases: 8. CDR3 length: 16 residues. Germline V gene data show CDR1 as DFQATT and CDR2 as SNEGSKA (reference sequence). The sequenced target, TCR beta, came from blood CD8+ and CD4+ T cells. About this clonotype: Its target is unknown.

The receptor's source is a human donor with Susac syndrome. The sample was CD8+ T cells from PBMCs. The V and J genes are TRBV20-1 and TRBJ2-2; 7 bases map to TRBD1. In nucleotides, the CDR3 is TGCAGTGCTAGAGAAGAGGAGACAGGGATCACCGGGGAGCTGTTTTTT. This translates into CSAREEETGITGELFF.